The present T cell receptor (beta chain) was sequenced within a study of T-cell reconstitution after alpha-beta-depleted transplantation in children. V lost 3 bases to trimming and J lost 3 bases, with 8 bases between them. Germline V gene lookup returns CDR1 DFQATT and CDR2 SNEGSKA (reference sequence). This CDR3 has 12 amino acids. With regard to this clonotype: Antigen: not known.

General observations from the study: About two months after transplant, alpha-beta T cells reportedly came from several hundred expanded graft clones. T-cell numbers and diversity one year post-transplant derived largely from freshly generated T cells. Some patients' high day-60 TCRbeta diversity was traced to surviving recipient T cells and thymic progenitors.

Unique molecular identifiers were built into the TCRbeta library. TCRdb ran MiXCR on the PCR reads and lists one entry per CDR3 protein. Of 600,000 or so distinct CDR3 sequences listed, approximately 22% are singletons. The sample consisted of PBMCs, mostly from graft donor cells, taken 360 days after TCRalphabeta/CD19-depleted stem cell transplant. J is TRBJ1-2 and V is TRBV20-1; D may be TRBD1 (6 bases). The receptor was isolated from a boy under two years old who had a stem cell transplant for acute myeloid leukemia, so the T cells may come from the graft donor. CDR3 residues: CSASRQDYGYTF. CDR3 nucleotide sequence: TGCAGTGCTAGCCGACAGGACTATGGCTACACCTTC.